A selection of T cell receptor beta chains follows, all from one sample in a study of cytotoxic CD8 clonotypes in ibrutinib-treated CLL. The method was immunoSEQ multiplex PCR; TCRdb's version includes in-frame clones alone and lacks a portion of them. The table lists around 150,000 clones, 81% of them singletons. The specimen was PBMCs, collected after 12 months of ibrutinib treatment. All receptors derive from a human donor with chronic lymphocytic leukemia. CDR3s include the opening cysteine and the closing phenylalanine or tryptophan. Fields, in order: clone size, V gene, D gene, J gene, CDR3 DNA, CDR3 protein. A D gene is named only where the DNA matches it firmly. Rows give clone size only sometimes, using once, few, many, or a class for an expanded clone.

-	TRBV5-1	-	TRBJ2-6	TGCGCCAGCAGCTCAGCCGGCTCTGGGGCCAACGTCCTGACTTTC	CASSSAGSGANVLTF
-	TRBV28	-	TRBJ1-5	TGTGCCAGCAGTTTTGGGATGACGGAGAGCAATCAGCCCCAGCATTTT	CASSFGMTESNQPQHF
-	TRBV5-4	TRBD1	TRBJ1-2	TGTGCCAGCAGCTTGGGAGACAGGGGTCCTAGTGGCTACACCTTC	CASSLGDRGPSGYTF
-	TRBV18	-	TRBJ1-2	TGTGCCAGCTCCCAAAACGGGGGGTTGGGTGGCTACACCTTC	CASSQNGGLGGYTF
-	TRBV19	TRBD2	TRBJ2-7	TGTGCCAGTAGTAATAGCGGGAGAGGTTCCTACGAGCAGTACTTC	CASSNSGRGSYEQYF
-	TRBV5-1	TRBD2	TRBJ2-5	TGCGCCAGCAGCTTCCGCGGGGGGACCTCAGAGACCCAGTACTTC	CASSFRGGTSETQYF
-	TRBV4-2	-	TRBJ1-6	TGTGCCAGCACCACGGCGAGGGCTATCGGTTCACCCCTCCACTTT	CASTTARAIGSPLHF
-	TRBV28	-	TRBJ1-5	TGTGCCAGCAGTAGGTTTGTTGGCCAGCCCCAGCATTTT	CASSRFVGQPQHF
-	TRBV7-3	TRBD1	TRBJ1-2	TGTGCCAGCAGCCTACAGGGGAGCGATGGCTACACCTTC	CASSLQGSDGYTF
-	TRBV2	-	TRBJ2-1	TGTGCCAGCAGTGAATCGGGCAGCCCATTGGGTGAGCAGTTCTTC	CASSESGSPLGEQFF
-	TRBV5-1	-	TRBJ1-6	TGCGCCAGCAGCAGGCAGGACAGCAATTCACCCCTCCACTTT	CASSRQDSNSPLHF
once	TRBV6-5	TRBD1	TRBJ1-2	TGTGCCAGCGGCGAGGGGACAGTTGGGGGCTACACCTTC	CASGEGTVGGYTF
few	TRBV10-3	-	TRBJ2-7	TGTGCCACCCAAGGGCCTAGGGGCGAGCAGTACTTC	CATQGPRGEQYF
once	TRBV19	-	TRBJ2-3	TGTGCCAGTACCGCTCGGACAGTGGGCACAGATACGCAGTATTTT	CASTARTVGTDTQYF
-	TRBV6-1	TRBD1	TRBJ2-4	TGTGCCAGCAGTGGCCCCAGGGGGAACCTAGCCAAAAACATTCAGTACTTC	CASSGPRGNLAKNIQYF
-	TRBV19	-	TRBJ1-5	TGTGCCAGTAACACAGGAGGGCCCCAGCATTTT	CASNTGGPQHF
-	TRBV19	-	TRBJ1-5	TGTGCCAGTGGGAGGGCGCCCATAAGCAATCAGCCCCAGCATTTT	CASGRAPISNQPQHF
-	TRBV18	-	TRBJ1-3	TGTGCCAGCTTACAATCCGGACAGAACTCTGGAAACACCATATATTTT	CASLQSGQNSGNTIYF
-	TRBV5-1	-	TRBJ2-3	TGCGCCAGCAGCTTGGGGTCGGAAACCGATACGCAGTATTTT	CASSLGSETDTQYF
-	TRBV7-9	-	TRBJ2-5	TGTGCCTCCTCGGGCCCAGAACCCGAGGAGACCCAGTACTTC	CASSGPEPEETQYF
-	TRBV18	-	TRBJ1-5	TGTGCCAGCTCACCAAATGGGGGGAGCAATCAGCCCCAGCATTTT	CASSPNGGSNQPQHF
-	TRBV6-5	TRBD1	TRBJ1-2	TGTGCCAGCAGTTACTCGACAGGGCTCTACACCTTC	CASSYSTGLYTF
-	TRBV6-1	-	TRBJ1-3	TGTGCCAGCAGTTGGGACTATCTCTCTGGAAACACCATATATTTT	CASSWDYLSGNTIYF
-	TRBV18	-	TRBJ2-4	TGTGCCAGCTCACTGGGTCCGGCCAAAAACATTCAGTACTTC	CASSLGPAKNIQYF
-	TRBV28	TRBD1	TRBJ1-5	TGTGCCAGCAGCTCTACAGGGGGTGGCAATCAGCCCCAGCATTTT	CASSSTGGGNQPQHF
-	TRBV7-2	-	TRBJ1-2	TGTGCCAGCAGCTTAGGCGGACTCCAAGGCGGGGGCTACACCTTC	CASSLGGLQGGGYTF
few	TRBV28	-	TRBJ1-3	TGTGCCAGCAGCTCGGGGGGAAAGAACACCATATATTTT	CASSSGGKNTIYF
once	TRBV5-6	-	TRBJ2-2	TGTGCCAGCAGCTCCGGACAGTTGAGCACCGGGGAGCTGTTTTTT	CASSSGQLSTGELFF
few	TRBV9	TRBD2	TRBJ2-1	TGTGCCAGCAGCGTTAGCGGGGAGAACAATGAGCAGTTCTTC	CASSVSGENNEQFF
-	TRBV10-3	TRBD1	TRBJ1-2	TGTGCCATCAGTGGACAGGGCCATGGCTACACCTTC	CAISGQGHGYTF
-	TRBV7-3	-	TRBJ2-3	TGTGCCAGCAGCTTAGAGGAGGCAGGCACAACAGATACGCAGTATTTT	CASSLEEAGTTDTQYF
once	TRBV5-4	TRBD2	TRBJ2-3	TGTGCCAGCAGACCGGGACTAGCGGTTAGCACAGATACGCAGTATTTT	CASRPGLAVSTDTQYF
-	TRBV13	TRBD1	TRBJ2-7	TGTGCCAGCAGCTTCCGGACAGGGGGTTCCCACGAGCAGTACTTC	CASSFRTGGSHEQYF
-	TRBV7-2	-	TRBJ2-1	TGTGCCAGCAGCTTCCTCAGCCTTATGAACCTTGATGAGCAGTTCTTC	CASSFLSLMNLDEQFF
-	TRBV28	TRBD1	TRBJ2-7	TGTGCCAGCAGTCCCCAGACAGGGATGGGGGAGCAGTACTTC	CASSPQTGMGEQYF
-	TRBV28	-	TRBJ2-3	TGTGCCAGCAGTTTTCAGGGCGTAGATACGCAGTATTTT	CASSFQGVDTQYF
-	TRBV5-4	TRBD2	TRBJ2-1	TGTGCCAGCAGCTCCGTAGCGGGAGAAGTAAGTGAGCAGTTCTTC	CASSSVAGEVSEQFF
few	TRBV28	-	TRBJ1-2	TGTGCCAGCAGCCCACCCGGCAATGGCTACACCTTC	CASSPPGNGYTF
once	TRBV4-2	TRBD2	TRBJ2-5	TGTGCCAGCAGCCCCCTATCTAGCGGGGGGGCGGTGGACCAAGAGACCCAGTACTTC	CASSPLSSGGAVDQETQYF
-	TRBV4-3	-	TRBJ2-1	TGCGCCAGCAGCCAAGATGCTTCCACGGGGTACAATGAGCAGTTCTTC	CASSQDASTGYNEQFF